This paragraph reports one TCR beta chain. The sample comes from a study of blood T cell repertoires in COVID-19. Per the original data handling: It was from reference gene primer amplification that nucleated cell counts were estimated. The protocol was immunoSEQ multiplex PCR, while the TCRdb copy is restricted to in-frame clones and leaves out a portion. That table supplies the V and J calls and clone size; D and trimming were determined from the DNA. The repertoire has roughly 180,000 clones, about 80% of them found once; the top ten carry around 10%. V lost 5 bases, J lost 2 bases, and 7 bases stayed unmatched. The CDR3 spans 16 residues. Per the germline V gene, CDR1 is SEHNR and CDR2 is FQNEAQ (reference sequence).

Source material: PBMCs or T cells enriched from blood (not recorded which). J is TRBJ1-4 and V is TRBV7-9; 8 nucleotides agree with TRBD1. The origin of this receptor is a man aged 45-65 years who had recovered from COVID-19. The CDR3 region has the DNA TGTGCCAGCAGCACTAGACAGGGGCTTACTAATGAAAAACTGTTTTTT. Protein product: CASSTRQGLTNEKLFF.